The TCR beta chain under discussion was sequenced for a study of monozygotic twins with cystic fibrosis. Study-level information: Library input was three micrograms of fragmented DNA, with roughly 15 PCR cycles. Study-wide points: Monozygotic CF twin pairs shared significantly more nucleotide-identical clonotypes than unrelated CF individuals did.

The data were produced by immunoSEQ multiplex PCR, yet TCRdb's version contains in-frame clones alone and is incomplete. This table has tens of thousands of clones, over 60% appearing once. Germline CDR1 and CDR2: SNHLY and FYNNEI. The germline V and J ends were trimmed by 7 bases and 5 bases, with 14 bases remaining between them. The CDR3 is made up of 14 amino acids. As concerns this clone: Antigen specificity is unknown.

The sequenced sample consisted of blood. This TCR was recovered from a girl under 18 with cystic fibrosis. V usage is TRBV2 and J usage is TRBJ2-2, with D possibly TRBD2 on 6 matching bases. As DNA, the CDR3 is TGTGCCAGCAAACGAGGGGCGGGAACCGGGGAGCTGTTTTTT. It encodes CASKRGAGTGELFF.